The entry that follows covers one T cell receptor beta chain sequence. The target antigen is unknown. TCRdb's table, derived via immunoSEQ multiplex PCR, lists solely in-frame clones and lacks some. Counted here are roughly 150,000 clones, about 82% occurring once; the ten biggest clones make up approximately 2%. This sample was included in a study of cytomegalovirus exposure and HLA in healthy donors. Overall study findings and caveats: The study listed roughly 160 cytomegalovirus-associated TCR beta chains. Most observed TCR sequences were rare, whereas some public TCRs were detected in many donors. Diagnosis of cytomegalovirus status made by the classifier reportedly showed high specificity and sensitivity.

The sequenced material came from PBMCs. The receptor comes from a man aged 25 to 40 in good health and CMV-seropositive.

The CDR3 bases are TGTGCCAGCAGCCCCGGCCTAGGTTTGAACACTGAAGCTTTCTTT. This translates into CASSPGLGLNTEAFF. This sequence joins TRBV6-6 and TRBJ1-1; D is unclear. Germline CDR1 is MNHNY and CDR2 is SVGAGI (reference sequence). V lost 6 bases and J 0 bases, leaving 14 bases between the germline ends. The length of the CDR3 is 15 residues.